Listed below are T cell receptor beta chains from one sample, sequenced in a study of identical twins. TCRdb used MiXCR to reprocess the 5' RACE reads, holding one entry per CDR3 protein. The profile covers some 590,000 distinct CDR3 sequences, with around 9.6% appearing a single time and approximately 3.2% taken by the ten largest. Separately, the same data were catalogued under a study of yellow fever vaccine responses in identical twins.

The sample comprised PBMCs. The receptor source for this set is a woman aged 18-29 years in good health. Each CDR3 is given with its conserved first and last residue. Fields, in order: D gene, J gene, V gene, clone size, CDR3 protein, CDR3 DNA. A D gene is named only where the DNA matches it firmly. For some rows the clone size is stated as once, few or many, or as a class when expanded; others skip it.

d_call: -
j_call: TRBJ2-7
v_call: TRBV4-3
clone_size: -
cdr3_aa: CASSQDHPGSYEQYF
cdr3_nt: TGCGCCAGCAGCCAAGATCATCCAGGGTCCTACGAGCAGTACTTC

d_call: TRBD2
j_call: TRBJ2-1
v_call: TRBV20-1
clone_size: -
cdr3_aa: CSARAPLAGVYNEQFF
cdr3_nt: TGCAGTGCTAGAGCTCCCCTAGCGGGAGTGTACAATGAGCAGTTCTTC

d_call: -
j_call: TRBJ2-3
v_call: TRBV4-1
clone_size: -
cdr3_aa: CASSQDPPSSRSDTQYF
cdr3_nt: TGCGCCAGCAGCCAAGATCCCCCTTCTAGCCGATCAGATACGCAGTATTTT

d_call: TRBD2
j_call: TRBJ2-1
v_call: TRBV20-1
clone_size: many
cdr3_aa: CTGREDYYNEQFF
cdr3_nt: TGCACGGGGCGGGAGGACTATTACAATGAGCAGTTCTTC

d_call: TRBD1
j_call: TRBJ1-4
v_call: TRBV7-6
clone_size: few
cdr3_aa: CASSRRGRGRTNEKLFF
cdr3_nt: TGTGCCAGCAGCCGCCGGGGCAGGGGGCGAACTAATGAAAAACTGTTTTTT

d_call: -
j_call: TRBJ2-7
v_call: TRBV14
clone_size: -
cdr3_aa: CASSQVEGRYEQYF
cdr3_nt: TGTGCCAGCAGCCAAGTTGAGGGACGGTACGAGCAGTACTTC

d_call: -
j_call: TRBJ2-5
v_call: TRBV12-5
clone_size: -
cdr3_aa: CASGLDTGPLKETQYF
cdr3_nt: TGTGCTAGTGGTTTGGATACGGGACCGTTAAAAGAGACCCAGTACTTC

d_call: -
j_call: TRBJ2-5
v_call: TRBV11-2
clone_size: -
cdr3_aa: CASSLENWVDPQETQYF
cdr3_nt: TGTGCCAGCAGCTTAGAGAATTGGGTTGATCCACAAGAGACCCAGTACTTC

d_call: TRBD2
j_call: TRBJ2-7
v_call: TRBV20-1
clone_size: few
cdr3_aa: CSASRLAGGPEQYF
cdr3_nt: TGCAGTGCTAGCCGACTAGCGGGAGGGCCGGAGCAGTACTTC

d_call: TRBD2
j_call: TRBJ2-3
v_call: TRBV20-1
clone_size: -
cdr3_aa: CSATGLAGGPSDTQYF
cdr3_nt: TGCAGTGCCACGGGACTAGCGGGAGGTCCATCGGATACGCAGTATTTT

d_call: TRBD1
j_call: TRBJ2-1
v_call: TRBV5-5
clone_size: -
cdr3_aa: CASSWLSGTGGLNEQFF
cdr3_nt: TGTGCCAGCAGCTGGTTATCCGGGACAGGGGGCCTCAATGAGCAGTTCTTC

d_call: -
j_call: TRBJ2-1
v_call: TRBV7-2
clone_size: few
cdr3_aa: CASSPAERAHNEQFF
cdr3_nt: TGTGCCAGCAGCCCTGCGGAGCGAGCCCACAATGAGCAGTTCTTC

d_call: TRBD2
j_call: TRBJ2-1
v_call: TRBV29-1
clone_size: few
cdr3_aa: CSVERGLAGDGYNEQFF
cdr3_nt: TGCAGCGTTGAAAGGGGACTAGCGGGGGATGGGTACAATGAGCAGTTCTTC

d_call: TRBD2
j_call: TRBJ2-7
v_call: TRBV6-1
clone_size: many
cdr3_aa: CASGLAPSYEQYF
cdr3_nt: TGTGCCAGTGGACTAGCCCCCTCCTACGAGCAGTACTTC

d_call: TRBD2
j_call: TRBJ2-1
v_call: TRBV10-3
clone_size: -
cdr3_aa: CAISDSNRAGGYNEQFF
cdr3_nt: TGTGCCATCAGTGATTCGAATCGAGCGGGAGGTTACAATGAGCAGTTCTTC

d_call: -
j_call: TRBJ2-3
v_call: TRBV10-3
clone_size: many
cdr3_aa: CAITGGVGATDTQYF
cdr3_nt: TGTGCCATCACCGGAGGGGTTGGGGCCACAGATACGCAGTATTTT

d_call: -
j_call: TRBJ2-1
v_call: TRBV4-1
clone_size: many
cdr3_aa: CASSQVLGGYNEQFF
cdr3_nt: TGCGCCAGCAGCCAAGTACTAGGGGGCTACAATGAGCAGTTCTTC

d_call: -
j_call: TRBJ2-2
v_call: TRBV4-3
clone_size: many
cdr3_aa: CASSQGAGRLFF
cdr3_nt: TGCGCCAGCAGCCAAGGAGCAGGCAGACTGTTTTTT

d_call: TRBD2
j_call: TRBJ2-1
v_call: TRBV3-1
clone_size: few
cdr3_aa: CASSQEGLRAYEQFF
cdr3_nt: TGTGCCAGCAGCCAAGAGGGACTACGGGCGTATGAGCAGTTCTTC

d_call: TRBD2
j_call: TRBJ2-2
v_call: TRBV10-3
clone_size: -
cdr3_aa: CAIRAGGPNTGELFF
cdr3_nt: TGTGCCATCAGAGCGGGAGGGCCGAACACCGGGGAGCTGTTTTTT

d_call: -
j_call: TRBJ2-3
v_call: TRBV7-8
clone_size: -
cdr3_aa: CASSISQGAGASTDTQYF
cdr3_nt: TGTGCCAGCAGTATCTCCCAGGGGGCGGGAGCCAGCACAGATACGCAGTATTTT

d_call: TRBD1
j_call: TRBJ2-2
v_call: TRBV29-1
clone_size: -
cdr3_aa: CSVENRGESNTGELFF
cdr3_nt: TGCAGCGTTGAGAACAGGGGCGAGAGTAACACCGGGGAGCTGTTTTTT

d_call: -
j_call: TRBJ2-7
v_call: TRBV14
clone_size: few
cdr3_aa: CASSQSRERSYSYEQYF
cdr3_nt: TGTGCCAGCAGCCAAAGCCGTGAGAGGTCTTACTCCTACGAGCAGTACTTC

d_call: TRBD2
j_call: TRBJ2-7
v_call: TRBV5-1
clone_size: few
cdr3_aa: CASSSGGGSLYEQYF
cdr3_nt: TGCGCCAGCAGCTCGGGGGGAGGGTCACTCTACGAGCAGTACTTC

d_call: -
j_call: TRBJ2-5
v_call: TRBV5-1
clone_size: -
cdr3_aa: CASSFSLGETQYF
cdr3_nt: TGCGCCAGCAGCTTCTCCCTCGGGGAGACCCAGTACTTC

d_call: TRBD2
j_call: TRBJ2-7
v_call: TRBV10-3
clone_size: many
cdr3_aa: CAISVRGDEQYF
cdr3_nt: TGTGCCATCAGTGTTCGGGGGGACGAGCAGTACTTC

d_call: -
j_call: TRBJ2-1
v_call: TRBV19
clone_size: -
cdr3_aa: CASSIDLSGYEQFF
cdr3_nt: TGTGCCAGTAGTATAGATCTGAGCGGGTATGAGCAGTTCTTC

d_call: TRBD2
j_call: TRBJ2-3
v_call: TRBV5-8
clone_size: -
cdr3_aa: CASSLSLAGGPQDTQYF
cdr3_nt: TGTGCCAGCAGCCTATCACTAGCGGGGGGGCCTCAAGATACGCAGTATTTT

d_call: -
j_call: TRBJ1-1
v_call: TRBV6-5
clone_size: many
cdr3_aa: CASRFTQGTEAFF
cdr3_nt: TGTGCCAGCAGGTTTACTCAGGGCACTGAAGCTTTCTTT

d_call: -
j_call: TRBJ1-1
v_call: TRBV11-2
clone_size: -
cdr3_aa: CASSLDLGQGKTEAFF
cdr3_nt: TGTGCCAGCAGCTTAGATCTGGGCCAGGGAAAAACTGAAGCTTTCTTT

d_call: -
j_call: TRBJ2-7
v_call: TRBV29-1
clone_size: -
cdr3_aa: CSVATGTAYEQYF
cdr3_nt: TGCAGCGTGGCGACAGGGACTGCCTACGAGCAGTACTTC

d_call: TRBD1
j_call: TRBJ2-7
v_call: TRBV4-3
clone_size: -
cdr3_aa: CASSQVWDSPYEQYF
cdr3_nt: TGCGCCAGCAGCCAAGTCTGGGACAGTCCCTACGAGCAGTACTTC

d_call: TRBD1
j_call: TRBJ2-7
v_call: TRBV12-3/TRBV12-4
clone_size: -
cdr3_aa: CASSGEEGQGGYEQYF
cdr3_nt: TGTGCCAGCAGTGGGGAGGAAGGACAGGGGGGTTACGAGCAGTACTTC

d_call: -
j_call: TRBJ2-7
v_call: TRBV4-2
clone_size: few
cdr3_aa: CASSQASGEQYF
cdr3_nt: TGTGCCAGCAGCCAGGCCTCTGGCGAGCAGTACTTC

d_call: TRBD1
j_call: TRBJ2-5
v_call: TRBV12-3/TRBV12-4
clone_size: few
cdr3_aa: CASSSDRDMAQYF
cdr3_nt: TGTGCCAGCAGCAGCGACAGGGACATGGCCCAGTACTTC

d_call: TRBD2
j_call: TRBJ2-7
v_call: TRBV28
clone_size: few
cdr3_aa: CASSRAGGRGEQYF
cdr3_nt: TGTGCCAGCAGTCGAGCGGGGGGGCGAGGTGAGCAGTACTTC

d_call: -
j_call: TRBJ1-1
v_call: TRBV5-1
clone_size: many
cdr3_aa: CASSLARQLNTEAFF
cdr3_nt: TGCGCCAGCAGCTTGGCCCGGCAATTAAACACTGAAGCTTTCTTT

d_call: TRBD2
j_call: TRBJ2-7
v_call: TRBV7-2
clone_size: few
cdr3_aa: CASSLGASGISYEQYF
cdr3_nt: TGTGCCAGCAGCTTAGGGGCTAGCGGGATCTCCTACGAGCAGTACTTC

d_call: -
j_call: TRBJ2-7
v_call: TRBV10-2
clone_size: -
cdr3_aa: CASAQRTYEQYF
cdr3_nt: TGCGCCAGCGCTCAGAGAACCTACGAGCAGTACTTC

d_call: -
j_call: TRBJ2-7
v_call: TRBV28
clone_size: many
cdr3_aa: CASSLGEQYF
cdr3_nt: TGTGCCAGCAGTTTGGGAGAGCAGTACTTC

d_call: -
j_call: TRBJ1-2
v_call: TRBV7-9
clone_size: few
cdr3_aa: CASSLAVGSPQSGAYTF
cdr3_nt: TGTGCCAGCAGCTTAGCCGTAGGGAGTCCGCAGTCAGGTGCCTACACCTTC